One and the same sample provided the 27 T cell receptor beta chains below, sequenced in a study of multiple sclerosis patients with progressive multifocal leukoencephalopathy. Time point reported: 6 months of natalizumab therapy. Measured with immunoSEQ multiplex PCR; TCRdb has only the in-frame clones, and not every one. Of about 30,000 clones listed, nearly 90% were seen once; the top ten hold over 1.2%. This material consisted of PBMCs, taken from a patient treated with natalizumab. The receptors derive from a human donor with multiple sclerosis.

Remarks on this clone: The same CDR3 also results from other DNA sequences found in this sample. The chain joins TRBV4-2 to TRBJ2-7; 10 bases align to TRBD1. CDR3 length: 14 amino acids. Germline lookup yields CDR1 LGHNA and CDR2 YNFKEQ. V shed 4 bases, J shed 6 bases, and the junction held 6 bases outside the gene matches. The CDR3 DNA sequence: TGTGCCAGCAGCCCCGGGACAGGGGCGGCCGAGCAGTACTTC. Translation: CASSPGTGAAEQYF.

The chain carries TRBV5-6 and TRBJ2-7, with 11 bases matching TRBD2. The CDR3 extends over 16 amino acids. Germline CDR1 is SGHDT and CDR2 is YYEEEE. V lost 4 bases to trimming and J lost 0 bases; unmatched junction nucleotides: 6. The CDR3, as DNA: TGTGCCAGCAGCCGCCCCGGGACTAGCGGCTCCTACGAGCAGTACTTC. Translation: CASSRPGTSGSYEQYF. The full variable domain, completed using reference TRBV5-6 and TRBJ2-7, is DAGVTQSPTHLIKTRGQQVTLRCSPKSGHDTVSWYQQALGQGPQFIFQYYEEEERQRGNFPDRFSGHQFPNYSSELNVNALLLGDSALYLCASSRPGTSGSYEQYFGPGTRLTVT.

The V gene is TRBV27, the J gene TRBJ2-3, with D possibly TRBD1 on 5 matching bases. Trimming cost V 1 base and J 4 bases, with 15 bases left between them. The CDR3 contains 16 residues. From germline, CDR1 is MNHEY and CDR2 SMNVEV (reference sequence). The CDR3 sequence: CASSLLAFQGSDTQYF. The CDR3 coding sequence is TGTGCCAGCAGTTTATTAGCCTTTCAGGGTTCAGATACGCAGTATTTT.

The chain combines TRBV30 with TRBJ2-3, with D tentatively TRBD1 (5 bases). Germline CDR1 is GTSNPN and CDR2 is SVGIG (reference sequence). V gave up 2 bases and J gave up 6 bases, with 9 bases separating them. The CDR3 has 12 residues. CDR3 coding DNA: TGTGCCTGGAGTCTGACAGCTGATACGCAGTATTTT. Translated, it gives CAWSLTADTQYF.

The V call is TRBV6-5, the J call TRBJ2-3; 12 positions match TRBD2. Per the germline V gene, CDR1 is MNHEY and CDR2 is SVGAGI. The CDR3 extends over 14 amino acids. Trimming at V came to 5 bases and at J to 7 bases, leaving 4 bases not matched to a gene. In nucleotides, the CDR3 is TGTGCCAGCAGTCTAGCGGGAGGGCCAAATACGCAGTATTTT. Protein sequence: CASSLAGGPNTQYF.

The DNA of the CDR3 is TGTGCCAGCAGCCCAGGGATCGATCAGCCCCAGCATTTT. This codes for CASSPGIDQPQHF. This rearrangement joins TRBV7-9 to TRBJ1-5; D is possibly TRBD1 (5 bases). Trimming pared 5 bases from V and 5 bases from J, leaving 10 bases between. The germline V gene has CDR1 SEHNR and CDR2 FQNEAQ (reference sequence). The CDR3 contains 13 residues.

This chain links TRBV25-1 with TRBJ1-2; D is undetermined. Germline assignment: CDR1 MGHDK and CDR2 SYGVNS. The length of the CDR3 is 12 residues. The V end was cut by 4 bases, the J end by 1 base, with 4 bases between. The CDR3 coding sequence is TGTGCCAGCAGTGCAGTTAACTATGGCTACACCTTC. Translating it yields CASSAVNYGYTF.

The CDR3, as DNA: TGTGCCAGCAGTCCCAGGGGTTCCAACACCGGGGAGCTGTTTTTT. This sequence encodes CASSPRGSNTGELFF. This sequence joins TRBV6-6 and TRBJ2-2, with a possible D match to TRBD1 (6 bases). V was pared by 5 bases and J by 2 bases, with 12 bases between. The CDR3 extends over 15 amino acids. Germline values: CDR1 MNHNY, CDR2 SVGAGI (reference sequence).

The rearrangement joins TRBV2 to TRBJ1-4; D is possibly TRBD1 (5 bases). V was cut by 2 bases and J by 7 bases, with 11 bases left in between. CDR1 and CDR2 from the germline V gene are SNHLY and FYNNEI. The length of the CDR3 is 14 residues. This CDR3 reads CASSEPGVGEKLFF. In DNA form, the CDR3 reads TGTGCCAGCAGTGAACCGGGGGTGGGTGAAAAACTGTTTTTT. Full variable domain (outside the CDR3, taken from reference TRBV2 and TRBJ1-4): EPEVTQTPSHQVTQMGQEVILRCVPISNHLYFYWYRQILGQKVEFLVSFYNNEISEKSEIFDDQFSVERPDGSNFTLKIRSTKLEDSAMYFCASSEPGVGEKLFFGSGTQLSVL.

A single count supports this clone. The J gene is TRBJ1-1, the V gene TRBV28; possible D gene TRBD1, 6 bases. V was shortened by 2 bases and J by 7 bases, with 11 bases between the two germline ends. Germline loops: CDR1 MDHEN, CDR2 SYDVKM. This CDR3 has 13 residues. The CDR3 loop is CASSLSMTGEAFF. The CDR3 region has the DNA TGTGCCAGCAGTTTAAGTATGACAGGTGAAGCTTTCTTT.

The rearrangement joins TRBV7-2 to TRBJ2-7; the match to TRBD2 covers 10 bases. Germline V gene data show CDR1 as SGHTA and CDR2 as FQGNSA. The CDR3 consists of 14 residues. V was clipped by 3 bases and J by 7 bases; unmatched bases: 6. The DNA for the CDR3 is TGTGCCAGCAGCTTTAAGCGGGAGGGTAGTGAGCAGTACTTC. It is translated as CASSFKREGSEQYF.

The V call is TRBV10-3, the J call TRBJ2-7; D is possibly TRBD1 or TRBD2 (5 bases each). V lost 2 bases and J lost 1, with 9 bases in between. The CDR3 contains 14 residues. Germline CDR1 ENHRY, CDR2 SYGVKD. The CDR3 DNA reads as TGTGCCATCAGTGAGCCGGGGCCTTCCTACGAGCAGTACTTC. This gives the protein CAISEPGPSYEQYF.

This chain connects TRBV7-8 to TRBJ1-5; possible D gene TRBD1, 5 bases. Germline-derived CDR1 and CDR2 are SGHVS and FQNEAQ. The CDR3 covers 15 residues. V was trimmed by 1 base and J by 0 bases, leaving 7 bases between them. DNA of the CDR3: TGTGCCAGCAGCTTAGGACAGCATAGCAATCAGCCCCAGCATTTT. This translates into CASSLGQHSNQPQHF.

The CDR3 sequence is CASSPPQQQSYEQYF. The CDR3 nucleotides are TGTGCCAGCAGCCCGCCCCAGCAGCAGTCCTACGAGCAGTACTTC. The rearrangement links TRBV7-8 to TRBJ2-7; D is undetermined. The germline V gene has CDR1 SGHVS and CDR2 FQNEAQ. There are 15 residues in the CDR3. V was trimmed by 5 bases and J by 1 base, leaving 15 bases between them.

The chain is built from TRBV6-5 and TRBJ2-7; TRBD1 aligns across 10 bases. This CDR3 has 14 amino acids. CDR1 is MNHEY and CDR2 is SVGAGI in the germline V gene. Germline trimming cut 5 bases from V and 3 bases from J; bases unmatched to any gene: 4. The CDR3 loop is CASSHRTGGYEQYF. CDR3 coding DNA: TGTGCCAGCAGTCATCGGACAGGGGGCTACGAGCAGTACTTC.

This sequence joins TRBV4-1 and TRBJ1-5, with D perhaps matching TRBD1 (6 bases). The CDR3 contains 16 residues. V was cut by 1 base and J by 6 bases, with 16 bases left in between. CDR1 and CDR2 from the germline V gene are MGHRA and YSYEKL. The CDR3 loop is CASSQALQGRGQPQHF. The CDR3 region has the DNA TGCGCCAGCAGCCAAGCACTCCAGGGGAGAGGTCAGCCCCAGCATTTT.

This clone was found once. The chain combines TRBV5-4 with TRBJ2-7, with 9 nucleotides matching TRBD1. Germline-derived CDR1 and CDR2 are SGHNT and YYREEE (reference sequence). V shed 0 bases, J shed 4 bases, and the junction held 5 bases outside the gene matches. The CDR3 totals 15 residues. This chain's CDR3 is CASSLEGQGRYEQYF. The DNA for the CDR3 is TGTGCCAGCAGCTTGGAGGGACAGGGTCGGTACGAGCAGTACTTC.

The V call is TRBV9, the J call TRBJ2-3; 8 bases line up with TRBD1. V shed 4 bases, J shed 4 bases, and the junction held 5 bases outside the gene matches. The germline V gene encodes CDR1 SGDLS and CDR2 YYNGEE. The CDR3 covers 14 residues. DNA for the CDR3: TGTGCCAGCAGCTCAAGGACAGGGTCAGATACGCAGTATTTT. As protein: CASSSRTGSDTQYF.

Only one count was recorded for this clone. The germline gene is not matched at one end of the junction; a read error may be the cause. V usage is TRBV5-4 and J usage is TRBJ2-1; D is undetermined. The germline V gene encodes CDR1 SGHNT and CDR2 YYREEE (reference sequence). The CDR3 extends over 12 amino acids. CDR3 bases: TGTGCCAGCATGAAAACCGGCCGCGAGCCGTTCTTC. Protein product: CASMKTGREPFF.

The rearrangement links TRBV27 to TRBJ1-4; 7 bases line up with TRBD1. This CDR3 spans 13 amino acids. Germline values: CDR1 MNHEY, CDR2 SMNVEV (reference sequence). Trimming took 8 bases from V and 6 from J; bases not matched to a gene: 6. This CDR3 reads CASRGQPHEKLFF. The DNA for the CDR3 is TGTGCCAGCCGGGGACAGCCCCATGAAAAACTGTTTTTT.

V usage is TRBV18 and J usage is TRBJ2-7; D ambiguous. V lost 1 base and J lost 3, with 7 bases in between. CDR1 and CDR2 from the germline V gene are KGHSH and LQKENI. This CDR3 has 13 amino acids. In nucleotides, the CDR3 is TGTGCCAGCTCACCACTGGGAAGCTACGAGCAGTACTTC. It encodes CASSPLGSYEQYF.

V is TRBV7-9 and J is TRBJ2-7; no clear D gene. Germline V gene data show CDR1 as SEHNR and CDR2 as FQNEAQ (reference sequence). V shed 5 bases and J shed 4 bases, with 6 bases lying between them. The CDR3 contains 11 residues. DNA for the CDR3: TGTGCCAGCAGCAATAATTACGAGCAGTACTTC. Amino acid sequence: CASSNNYEQYF. The complete variable domain, with remaining parts taken from reference TRBV7-9 and TRBJ2-7, reads DTGVSQNPRHKITKRGQNVTFRCDPISEHNRLYWYRQTLGQGPEFLTYFQNEAQLEKSRLLSDRFSAERPKGSFSTLEIQRTEQGDSAMYLCASSNNYEQYFGPGTRLTVT.

In the case of this clone: One junction end does not reproduce the germline sequence, and a read error may be involved. Other DNA sequences within the sample encode an identical CDR3. The rearrangement links TRBV5-6 to TRBJ1-1; perhaps TRBD1 as D (5 bases). The length of the CDR3 is 15 residues. Germline V CDR1 and CDR2: SGHDT, YYEEEE. CDR3 in amino acids: CASSLVGRENTEAFF. DNA for the CDR3: TGTGCCAGCAGCTTGGTAGGCAGGGAGAACACCGAAGCTTTCTTT.

This chain joins TRBV6-1 and TRBJ1-4, with a possible D match to TRBD1 (5 bases). The germline gives CDR1 MNHNS, CDR2 SASEGT. V shed 6 bases and J shed 7 bases, with 18 bases lying between them. The CDR3 runs to 15 residues. Here the CDR3 DNA reads TGTGCCAGCAGCCCCGGGACCCCCTGGGGTGAAAAACTGTTTTTT. Translation: CASSPGTPWGEKLFF.

The CDR3 protein is CASSTRADEQYF. The CDR3 coding sequence is TGTGCCAGCAGCACCCGGGCCGACGAGCAGTACTTC. This chain connects TRBV7-9 to TRBJ2-7, with no clear D. Looked up from germline, CDR1 is SEHNR and CDR2 is FQNEAQ (reference sequence). The germline V and J ends were trimmed by 5 bases and 5 bases, with 10 bases remaining between them. The CDR3 length is 12 residues. Filled out from reference TRBV7-9 and TRBJ2-7, the complete variable domain reads DTGVSQNPRHKITKRGQNVTFRCDPISEHNRLYWYRQTLGQGPEFLTYFQNEAQLEKSRLLSDRFSAERPKGSFSTLEIQRTEQGDSAMYLCASSTRADEQYFGPGTRLTVT.

This clone was recorded a few times. The chain combines TRBV28 with TRBJ1-1; 9 nucleotides line up with TRBD1. With 8 bases clipped from V and 10 bases from J, the junction kept 8 bases outside the gene matches. There are 12 residues in the CDR3. Germline lookup yields CDR1 MDHEN and CDR2 SYDVKM. This CDR3 is CASARGQGRAFF. The CDR3 nucleotides read TGTGCCAGCGCCAGGGGACAGGGAAGAGCTTTCTTT. Full variable domain (remainder filled in from reference TRBV28 and TRBJ1-1): DVKVTQSSRYLVKRTGEKVFLECVQDMDHENMFWYRQDPGLGLRLIYFSYDVKMKEKGDIPEGYSVSREKKERFSLILESASTNQTSMYLCASARGQGRAFFGQGTRLTVV.

In its sample, this clone was seen a few times. The chain combines TRBV19 with TRBJ2-1, with a possible D match to TRBD2 (5 bases). Trimming removed 3 bases from V and 1 base from J, with 10 bases in between. This CDR3 is built from 15 residues. Germline V lookup: CDR1 LNHDA, CDR2 SQIVND (reference sequence). This CDR3 is CASSINGVSYNEQFF. CDR3 bases: TGTGCCAGTAGTATTAACGGGGTATCCTACAATGAGCAGTTCTTC.